The 18 T cell receptor beta chains below all came from one sample that was sequenced in a study of identical twins. TCRdb reprocessed the 5' RACE reads with MiXCR, giving one entry per CDR3 protein. In the table there are roughly 700,000 distinct CDR3 sequences, 8.6% of which are singletons. This same sample was also taken into another study, of yellow fever vaccine responses in identical twins.

Input material: PBMCs. The receptors originated from a woman aged 18-29 years in good health.

The sample holds many counts of this clonotype. This chain links TRBV4-2 with TRBJ2-7, with D possibly matching TRBD2 (6 bases). The germline CDR1 and CDR2 sequences are LGHNA and YNFKEQ. The V gene lost 0 bases and the J gene lost 7 bases, with 16 bases spanning the gap. There are 15 residues in the CDR3. The chain's CDR3 is CASSQEWDSSGEQYF. In DNA, the CDR3 is TGTGCCAGCAGCCAAGAATGGGACTCCTCGGGGGAGCAGTACTTC.

The chain links TRBV12-3 or TRBV12-4 to TRBJ2-7; TRBD1 matches 9 bases. Trimming removed 7 bases from V and 2 bases from J; junction bases left unmatched: 15. The CDR3 has 17 residues. The CDR3 nucleotides read TGTGCCAGCACCTTCCTGGTCGGACAGGGGACCACCTACGAGCAGTACTTC. This translates into CASTFLVGQGTTYEQYF.

The table lists this clonotype with a few counts. The chain employs TRBV20-1 and TRBJ1-1; D is ambiguous. The germline V gene has CDR1 DFQATT and CDR2 SNEGSKA (reference sequence). Trimming left V 2 bases short and J 1 base short, with 8 bases between. The CDR3 loop spans 13 amino acids. CDR3 DNA: TGCAGTGCTAGAAAGGACGGGAACACTGAAGCTTTCTTT. Translating gives CSARKDGNTEAFF.

The chain employs TRBV6-1 and TRBJ1-2, with TRBD1 matching 7 bases. Losses at the gene ends were 3 bases for V and 1 base for J; bases not matched to a gene: 5. This CDR3 contains 15 residues. Germline CDR1 reads MNHNS; CDR2 reads SASEGT. The CDR3 DNA is TGTGCCAGCAGTGACCCCCGACAGGGTAACTATGGCTACACCTTC. It specifies CASSDPRQGNYGYTF.

The rearrangement joins TRBV6-2 or TRBV6-3 to TRBJ2-5; possibly TRBD1 for D (6 bases). Trimming took 5 bases from V and 0 from J, leaving 10 bases between them. CDR3 length: 14 amino acids. Germline V lookup: CDR1 MNHEY, CDR2 SVGEGT. The CDR3, as DNA: TGTGCCAGCAGTCCTCAGGGGAACCAAGAGACCCAGTACTTC. Protein sequence: CASSPQGNQETQYF.

The chain employs TRBV3-1 and TRBJ1-4, with D unresolved. The CDR3 sequence is 13 residues long. Germline loops: CDR1 LGHDT, CDR2 YNNKEL (reference sequence). V was trimmed by 8 bases and J by 8 bases, leaving 15 bases between them. The CDR3 coding sequence is TGTGCCAGCGGGGAGTGGGCAAAGGAAAAACTGTTTTTT. Translated: CASGEWAKEKLFF.

This clonotype was seen at least ten times. The V gene is TRBV2, the J gene TRBJ2-7; D gene uncertain. V was clipped by 3 bases and J by 2 bases, with 5 bases between them. This CDR3 has 12 residues. The V gene's germline CDR1 is SNHLY and CDR2 FYNNEI. The chain's CDR3 is CASSDRAYEQYF. The CDR3 DNA reads as TGTGCCAGCAGTGACAGAGCCTACGAGCAGTACTTC.

This clonotype was seen repeatedly, ten times or more. This chain links TRBV9 with TRBJ2-3; no firm D call. Germline V gives CDR1 SGDLS, CDR2 YYNGEE. V lost 3 bases to trimming and J lost 0 bases, with 8 bases between them. This CDR3 spans 14 amino acids. The CDR3 DNA reads TGTGCCAGCAGCGCGGACGGGAGCACAGATACGCAGTATTTT. Residues: CASSADGSTDTQYF.

This clonotype was seen a few times. The J gene is TRBJ2-7, the V gene TRBV28, with D possibly matching TRBD1 (6 bases). V was clipped by 2 bases and J by 3 bases, with 11 bases between them. The CDR3 totals 14 residues. Germline values: CDR1 MDHEN, CDR2 SYDVKM. CDR3 protein: CASSLVNRDYEQYF. The CDR3 DNA sequence: TGTGCCAGCAGTTTAGTTAACAGGGACTACGAGCAGTACTTC. The full variable domain, completed using reference TRBV28 and TRBJ2-7, is DVKVTQSSRYLVKRTGEKVFLECVQDMDHENMFWYRQDPGLGLRLIYFSYDVKMKEKGDIPEGYSVSREKKERFSLILESASTNQTSMYLCASSLVNRDYEQYFGPGTRLTVT.

The chain employs TRBV28 and TRBJ2-5, with TRBD1 matching 7 bases. This CDR3 spans 14 amino acids. Germline V lookup: CDR1 MDHEN, CDR2 SYDVKM. V shed 5 bases and J 5 bases; nucleotides not matched to a gene: 8. CDR3 amino acids: CASSPTRGRETQYF. The CDR3 DNA follows: TGTGCCAGCAGTCCGACAAGGGGGCGGGAGACCCAGTACTTC.

This clonotype occurred a few times. The V and J genes are TRBV28 and TRBJ2-2; a weak D match, TRBD2 (5 bases). The CDR3 totals 16 residues. Trimming left V 7 bases short and J 0 bases short, with 15 bases between. CDR1 is MDHEN and CDR2 is SYDVKM in the germline V gene. The CDR3 reads CASIPHGDPNTGELFF. In nucleotides, the CDR3 is TGTGCCAGCATCCCCCACGGGGATCCGAACACCGGGGAGCTGTTTTTT. Full variable domain (remainder filled in from reference TRBV28 and TRBJ2-2): DVKVTQSSRYLVKRTGEKVFLECVQDMDHENMFWYRQDPGLGLRLIYFSYDVKMKEKGDIPEGYSVSREKKERFSLILESASTNQTSMYLCASIPHGDPNTGELFFGEGSRLTVL.

In regard to this clonotype: At one boundary the junction diverges from the germline segment, which might be a read error. The gene calls are TRBV28 and TRBJ2-7; D possibly corresponds to TRBD1 (5 bases). In germline, CDR1 is MDHEN, CDR2 SYDVKM. The CDR3 has 14 amino acids. CDR3 protein: CASSLKTDAYEQYF. CDR3 DNA sequence: TGTGCCAGCAGTTTAAAGACAGACGCCTATGAGCAGTACTTC. Combining the CDR3 with reference TRBV28 and TRBJ2-7 gives the whole variable domain DVKVTQSSRYLVKRTGEKVFLECVQDMDHENMFWYRQDPGLGLRLIYFSYDVKMKEKGDIPEGYSVSREKKERFSLILESASTNQTSMYLCASSLKTDAYEQYFGPGTRLTVT.

In DNA form, the CDR3 reads TGTGCCAGCAGCTCCCGACTGATCTCTGGGGCCAACGTCCTGACTTTC. Protein: CASSSRLISGANVLTF. The V and J genes are TRBV7-3 and TRBJ2-6; D is ambiguous. V dropped 4 bases and J dropped 0 bases, with 10 bases sitting between them. Per the germline V gene, CDR1 is SGHTA and CDR2 is FQGTGA. The CDR3 runs to 16 residues. The entire variable domain, with the rest obtained from reference TRBV7-3 and TRBJ2-6, is as follows: GAGVSQTPSNKVTEKGKYVELRCDPISGHTALYWYRQSLGQGPEFLIYFQGTGAADDSGLPNDRFFAVRPEGSVSTLKIQRTERGDSAVYLCASSSRLISGANVLTFGAGSRLTVL.

J is TRBJ1-5 and V is TRBV19, with D possibly TRBD1 on 5 matching bases. Germline assignment: CDR1 LNHDA and CDR2 SQIVND (reference sequence). The CDR3 has 17 residues. Trimming left V 5 bases short and J 5 bases short, with 22 bases between. The DNA of the CDR3 is TGTGCCAGTAGTCCCAGCAGGGCCGCGCGATATTATCAGCCCCAGCATTTT. Residues: CASSPSRAARYYQPQHF.

Many counts were recorded for this clonotype. The V call is TRBV7-9, the J call TRBJ2-5; the D gene is possibly TRBD2 (6 bases). Germline V lookup: CDR1 SEHNR, CDR2 FQNEAQ (reference sequence). Trimming stripped 5 bases from V and 0 bases from J, with 10 bases between. The CDR3 length is 14 residues. CDR3 nucleotide sequence: TGTGCCAGCAGCCTTAGACTAGACCAAGAGACCCAGTACTTC. Protein sequence: CASSLRLDQETQYF.

The CDR3 sequence is CASREGTEKLFF. CDR3 nucleotide sequence: TGTGCCAGCAGGGAGGGGACCGAAAAACTGTTTTTT. The chain uses TRBV21-1 and TRBJ1-4. TRBV21-1 is recorded as a pseudogene. This CDR3 contains 12 residues.

The table lists this clonotype with a few counts. This rearrangement joins TRBV11-2 to TRBJ2-7, with 13 bases aligning to TRBD2. Germline CDR1 reads SGHAT; CDR2 reads FQNNGV. The length of the CDR3 is 18 residues. The ends lost 3 bases at V and 4 bases at J; junction bases unmatched: 12. As DNA, the CDR3 is TGTGCCAGCAGCTTTACCTCGGATGGACTAGCGGGAGTATACGAGCAGTACTTC. Residues: CASSFTSDGLAGVYEQYF.

This clonotype came up a few times. The rearrangement joins TRBV5-5 to TRBJ2-2; no reliable D call. The CDR3 sequence is 16 residues long. With 6 bases removed from V and 4 bases from J, the gap between germline ends came to 19 bases. Germline loops: CDR1 SGHKS, CDR2 YYEKEE (reference sequence). CDR3 nucleotides: TGTGCCAGCAACCCCGCCCAGCAATGGGGCACCGGGGAGCTGTTTTTT. It codes for CASNPAQQWGTGELFF.